This T cell receptor beta chain came from a study of blood T cell repertoires in COVID-19. About the research overall: The United States, Italy and Spain were the sources of the acute and convalescent COVID-19 samples. T cells, B-cell-depleted T cells, or PBMCs supplied cDNA or gDNA.

This CDR3 contains 13 residues. V lost 2 bases, J lost 7 bases, and 12 bases lay in between. Germline CDR1 reads SGHRS; CDR2 reads YFSETQ. Per the study methods: Reference gene primer amplification gave nucleated cell count estimates. Some clones are missing from TCRdb's copy, which holds only in-frame ones; the method was immunoSEQ multiplex PCR. That table is the source of V, J and clone size, and D and trimming were worked out from the DNA. The sample records 150,000 to 200,000 clones, 87% being singletons. The sequenced sample was peripheral blood. The receptor's source is a man in his fifties or sixties with active or convalescent COVID-19. The rearrangement uses TRBV5-1 and TRBJ1-2; TRBD1 might be the D (5 bases). CDR3 loop: CASSFRANAGYTF. CDR3 DNA: TGCGCCAGCAGCTTCAGGGCCAATGCTGGCTACACCTTC.